The rows below give T cell receptor beta chains drawn from one sample of a study of T cells expressing NK-cell markers. TCRdb reprocessed the 5' RACE reads and reports one entry per CDR3 protein, with no DNA. The table gives about 260,000 distinct CDR3 sequences; the top ten clones make up around 0.4% of it. The sample comprised blood T cells: a sorted CD56 or NKG2C T cell subset, CD4+ or CD8+ T cells, or bulk PBMC T cells (not recorded which). These receptors originate from a man aged 18 to 29 in good health. Both conserved end residues are part of each CDR3.

V gene: TRBV5-5
J gene: TRBJ1-1
CDR3 protein: CASSEWTGEAFF

V gene: TRBV18
J gene: TRBJ1-4
CDR3 protein: CASSPRDGREKLFF

V gene: TRBV10-3
J gene: TRBJ2-1
CDR3 protein: CAISESQGMDNEQFF

V gene: TRBV14
J gene: TRBJ2-3
CDR3 protein: CASSHRLAGPPTDTQYF

V gene: TRBV20-1
J gene: TRBJ2-7
CDR3 protein: CSARDWLGSSNRNYEQYF

V gene: TRBV18
J gene: TRBJ2-4
CDR3 protein: CASSLGLESKNIQYF

V gene: TRBV20-1
J gene: TRBJ2-3
CDR3 protein: CSAQDSRDTQYF

V gene: TRBV5-1
J gene: TRBJ2-7
CDR3 protein: CASSRGGPYEQYF

V gene: TRBV12-3/TRBV12-4
J gene: TRBJ2-7
CDR3 protein: CASSDYPERGRGYEQYF

V gene: TRBV20-1
J gene: TRBJ1-1
CDR3 protein: CKGQGMFTEAFF

V gene: TRBV6-5
J gene: TRBJ1-2
CDR3 protein: CASSYKAAGIYGYTF

V gene: TRBV7-6
J gene: TRBJ1-1
CDR3 protein: CASSFEAGGTEAFF

V gene: TRBV20-1
J gene: TRBJ2-1
CDR3 protein: CSATPGLAGGRGYNEQFF

V gene: TRBV7-3
J gene: TRBJ2-5
CDR3 protein: CASSRTRDTQETQYF

V gene: TRBV12-3/TRBV12-4
J gene: TRBJ2-1
CDR3 protein: CASSRPGAGSYNEQFF

V gene: TRBV11-1
J gene: TRBJ2-7
CDR3 protein: CASTQGLAHSYEQYF

V gene: TRBV5-1
J gene: TRBJ1-4
CDR3 protein: CASRATEGQKLFF

V gene: TRBV18
J gene: TRBJ2-1
CDR3 protein: CASSPRDRGEQFF

V gene: TRBV24-1
J gene: TRBJ2-1
CDR3 protein: CATSDVTGNSYNEQFF

V gene: TRBV7-3
J gene: TRBJ2-1
CDR3 protein: CASSLIPGGGEQFF

V gene: TRBV20-1
J gene: TRBJ2-5
CDR3 protein: CSASVAQGIETQYF

V gene: TRBV18
J gene: TRBJ2-1
CDR3 protein: CASSPPTGGLGEQFF

V gene: TRBV20-1
J gene: TRBJ2-1
CDR3 protein: CSASHLRTSGGSSYNEQFF

V gene: TRBV7-3
J gene: TRBJ2-1
CDR3 protein: CASSLSQGPNEQFF

V gene: TRBV6-2/TRBV6-3
J gene: TRBJ1-5
CDR3 protein: CASSYPAGVRVVKQPQHF

V gene: TRBV10-1
J gene: TRBJ1-1
CDR3 protein: CASSESLGPGPAFF

V gene: TRBV5-1
J gene: TRBJ2-3
CDR3 protein: CASSLTLAGGFTDTQYF

V gene: TRBV7-9
J gene: TRBJ2-5
CDR3 protein: CASSLSRVTETQYF

V gene: TRBV6-5
J gene: TRBJ2-3
CDR3 protein: CASTRPSTDTQYF

V gene: TRBV12-3/TRBV12-4
J gene: TRBJ2-3
CDR3 protein: CASSLWGIDTQYF

V gene: TRBV7-8
J gene: TRBJ2-1
CDR3 protein: CASSLWSSNNEQFF

V gene: TRBV12-3/TRBV12-4
J gene: TRBJ2-1
CDR3 protein: CASRLAGGQGNEQFF

V gene: TRBV4-2
J gene: TRBJ2-3
CDR3 protein: CASSQGFSGELDTQYF

V gene: TRBV12-3/TRBV12-4
J gene: TRBJ2-5
CDR3 protein: CASSWDRGLLETQYF

V gene: TRBV6-5
J gene: TRBJ2-2
CDR3 protein: CASSYRLPNTGELFF

V gene: TRBV6-5
J gene: TRBJ2-5
CDR3 protein: CASSYGSAGKETQYF

V gene: TRBV12-3/TRBV12-4
J gene: TRBJ1-1
CDR3 protein: CASSPTLGRRNTEAFF

V gene: TRBV20-1
J gene: TRBJ1-4
CDR3 protein: CSATPGQGETNEKLFF

V gene: TRBV24-1
J gene: TRBJ1-2
CDR3 protein: CATSDPGQSGYGYTF

V gene: TRBV5-1
J gene: TRBJ2-7
CDR3 protein: CASSSSRDPTYEQYF